This TCR beta chain was observed in a study of blood T cell repertoires in COVID-19. Adults between about 18 and 89 years of age took part from about 24 US areas. Germline V CDR1 and CDR2: MDHEN, SYDVKM. V lost 6 bases to trimming and J lost 1 base; unmatched junction nucleotides: 11. The CDR3 loop spans 17 amino acids. Repertoires were generated with immunoSEQ multiplex PCR, while TCRdb's copy carries only in-frame clones and drops some. The sample lists 350,000 to 550,000 clones, nearly 90% occurring once. The receptor comes from a young woman with acute COVID-19. V gene TRBV28 combines with J gene TRBJ2-2; TRBD1 aligns across 7 bases. The sequencing input was PBMCs or T cells enriched from blood (not recorded which). CDR3 nucleotides: TGTGCCAGCAGGGACAGAGACAGGGTGAAGAACACCGGGGAGCTGTTTTTT. Its protein product is CASRDRDRVKNTGELFF. Drawing the rest from reference TRBV28 and TRBJ2-2, the complete variable domain is DVKVTQSSRYLVKRTGEKVFLECVQDMDHENMFWYRQDPGLGLRLIYFSYDVKMKEKGDIPEGYSVSREKKERFSLILESASTNQTSMYLCASRDRDRVKNTGELFFGEGSRLTVL.